Following are 12 T cell receptor beta chains from one sample sequenced in a study of cytomegalovirus exposure and HLA in healthy donors. Researchers ran the PCR with 60 Vbeta and 13 Jbeta primers. Assay: immunoSEQ multiplex PCR; the TCRdb copy retains only in-frame clones and omits some. Among roughly 66,000 clones, less than 70% were seen once, and the ten largest hold approximately 2.9%. Input material: PBMCs. The receptors originated from a woman aged 45 to 65 in good health and CMV-seronegative.

This clone was seen at least ten times. The chain is built from TRBV2 and TRBJ1-1, with D maybe TRBD1 (5 bases). The CDR3 is 15 residues long. The V end was cut by 3 bases, the J end by 0 bases, with 11 bases between. CDR1 and CDR2 (germline): SNHLY, FYNNEI. CDR3 DNA: TGTGCCAGCAGTGACGACAGCATCATGAACACTGAAGCTTTCTTT. It specifies CASSDDSIMNTEAFF. Complete variable domain (other parts from reference TRBV2 and TRBJ1-1): EPEVTQTPSHQVTQMGQEVILRCVPISNHLYFYWYRQILGQKVEFLVSFYNNEISEKSEIFDDQFSVERPDGSNFTLKIRSTKLEDSAMYFCASSDDSIMNTEAFFGQGTRLTVV.

The chain couples TRBV5-6 to TRBJ1-5; D remains unclear. The CDR3 covers 17 residues. V was clipped by 6 bases and J by 6 bases, with 25 bases between them. The germline V gene has CDR1 SGHDT and CDR2 YYEEEE. The CDR3 DNA is TGTGCCAGCACCCGGACTCTCTCTGGTGGGGTGGTTCAGCCCCAGCATTTT. Translated, it gives CASTRTLSGGVVQPQHF. The variable domain in full, with the rest retrieved from reference TRBV5-6 and TRBJ1-5, is DAGVTQSPTHLIKTRGQQVTLRCSPKSGHDTVSWYQQALGQGPQFIFQYYEEEERQRGNFPDRFSGHQFPNYSSELNVNALLLGDSALYLCASTRTLSGGVVQPQHFGDGTRLSIL.

Concerning this clone itself: The sample has other DNA sequences that encode this CDR3 too. J is TRBJ1-1 and V is TRBV5-1, with 8 bases fitting TRBD1. This CDR3 has 13 amino acids. The junction had 3 bases not matched to a gene; V was cut back by 7 bases and J by 1 base. CDR1 is SGHRS and CDR2 is YFSETQ in the germline V gene. Here the CDR3 DNA reads TGCGCCAGCCGGGGACAGGAGAACACTGAAGCTTTCTTT. Translating it yields CASRGQENTEAFF.

The CDR3 bases are TGCGCCAGCAGCCAAGATCAACTGGATGAAAAACTGTTTTTT. Its protein product is CASSQDQLDEKLFF. The chain carries TRBV4-3 and TRBJ1-4; D unclear. There are 14 residues in the CDR3. The germline CDR1 and CDR2 sequences are LGHNA and YSLEER. V dropped 0 bases and J dropped 6 bases, with 8 bases sitting between them.

The chain couples TRBV5-1 to TRBJ1-1; no firm D call. The germline V and J ends were trimmed by 0 bases and 0 bases, with 6 bases remaining between them. The CDR3 has 14 amino acids. CDR1 and CDR2 from the germline V gene are SGHRS and YFSETQ. DNA of the CDR3: TGCGCCAGCAGCTTGGGCGTTGTGAACACTGAAGCTTTCTTT. It yields the protein CASSLGVVNTEAFF.

The sample holds a few counts of this clone. The rearrangement uses TRBV11-3 and TRBJ2-2; D ambiguous. The V and J ends lost 1 base and 4 bases respectively, with 4 bases between them. CDR3 size: 13 residues. The germline gives CDR1 SGHNT, CDR2 YENEEA. The CDR3 DNA is TGTGCCAGCAGCTTAGTTATCACCGGGGAGCTGTTTTTT. Translating gives CASSLVITGELFF.

V gene TRBV7-9 combines with J gene TRBJ2-3; D not certain. There are 11 residues in the CDR3. The germline V and J ends were trimmed by 6 bases and 4 bases, with 5 bases remaining between them. CDR1 and CDR2 (germline): SEHNR, FQNEAQ (reference sequence). The CDR3 nucleotides read TGTGCCAGCAGTTACTCAGATACGCAGTATTTT. It codes for CASSYSDTQYF.

CDR3 amino acids: CASSREAALNYGYTF. CDR3 coding DNA: TGCGCCAGCAGCCGGGAAGCCGCCTTAAACTATGGCTACACCTTC. V gene TRBV5-1 combines with J gene TRBJ1-2; D call uncertain. The germline CDR1 and CDR2 sequences are SGHRS and YFSETQ. The V end was cut by 4 bases, the J end by 2 bases, with 15 bases between. The CDR3 is 15 residues long.

The chain links TRBV19 to TRBJ1-2, with D hard to call. Trimming took off 3 bases at V and 8 bases at J, with 13 bases between the two ends. The CDR3 length is 13 residues. CDR1 and CDR2 (germline): LNHDA, SQIVND (reference sequence). CDR3 protein: CASSMIGGGGYTF. The CDR3 DNA is TGTGCCAGTAGTATGATTGGTGGAGGCGGCTACACCTTC.

This clone was counted a single time. This chain joins TRBV4-2 and TRBJ2-1; D is ambiguous. CDR1 LGHNA and CDR2 YNFKEQ come from the germline V gene. The CDR3 is 14 amino acids. The V end was cut by 0 bases, the J end by 8 bases, with 11 bases between. CDR3 loop: CASSQDLNSYEQFF. The CDR3 DNA sequence: TGTGCCAGCAGCCAAGATCTTAATAGTTATGAGCAGTTCTTC.

This clone has only a few counts. The chain joins TRBV9 to TRBJ2-5, with TRBD2 matching 8 bases. CDR1 and CDR2 (germline): SGDLS, YYNGEE. The CDR3 is made up of 14 amino acids. The trim removed 2 bases at V and 5 bases at J, leaving 5 bases unmatched. The CDR3 coding sequence is TGTGCCAGCAGCGTCCGTAGCGGGACCGAGACCCAGTACTTC. Protein sequence: CASSVRSGTETQYF.

This chain connects TRBV9 to TRBJ2-5; D is unresolved. V was pared by 2 bases and J by 4 bases, with 18 bases between. The germline CDR1 and CDR2 sequences are SGDLS and YYNGEE. CDR3 length: 16 residues. DNA of the CDR3: TGTGCCAGCAGCGTCCACCCGTCTGAGGTATCAGAGACCCAGTACTTC. It yields the protein CASSVHPSEVSETQYF.